Listed here are 29 T cell receptor beta chains from one sample, sequenced in a study of cytomegalovirus exposure and HLA in healthy donors (dated by TCRdb to about 2017). Library creation used the immunoSEQ multiplex PCR assay. TCRdb carries this immuneACCESS record with in-frame sequences only. Its versions omit some clonotypes, under half of them owing to an unresolved V gene in the studies checked, with the rest unexplained. This sample comprises approximately 160,000 clones, less than 90% of them detected only once. Together, the top ten hold more than 2% of the sample. Sequenced input: PBMCs. The receptors stem from a woman between 18 and 30 years old in good health and CMV-seronegative.

The chain links TRBV10-3 to TRBJ2-7; 8 bases fit TRBD1. The V segment lost 10 bases and the J segment 1 base; nucleotides outside the gene matches: 9. This CDR3 has 14 amino acids. Looked up from germline, CDR1 is ENHRY and CDR2 is SYGVKD. The CDR3 loop is CATYPGQESYEQYF. The CDR3 nucleotides read TGTGCCACCTACCCGGGACAGGAATCCTACGAGCAGTACTTC.

The chain links TRBV7-9 to TRBJ1-5; TRBD1 matches at 9 bases. CDR1 and CDR2 (germline): SEHNR, FQNEAQ (reference sequence). This CDR3 is built from 16 residues. J was trimmed by 2 bases and V by 1 base; bases with no gene match: 3. The CDR3 DNA sequence: TGTGCCAGCAGCTTAGGGACAGGGGATCGCAATCAGCCCCAGCATTTT. Translation: CASSLGTGDRNQPQHF.

The J gene is TRBJ2-1, the V gene TRBV19, with 14 bases fitting TRBD2. The V gene end was trimmed by 6 bases and the J gene end by 6 bases; junction bases not matched to a gene: 7. The CDR3 consists of 16 residues. Looked up from germline, CDR1 is LNHDA and CDR2 is SQIVND (reference sequence). CDR3 loop: CASSRLAGGSINEQFF. The CDR3 nucleotides read TGTGCCAGTAGCCGACTAGCGGGAGGGTCTATCAATGAGCAGTTCTTC.

The chain recombines TRBV4-2 with TRBJ2-1, with a tentative D call TRBD2 (5 bases). The CDR3 runs to 16 residues. V lost 1 base and J 1 base, leaving 11 bases between the germline ends. CDR1 is LGHNA and CDR2 is YNFKEQ in the germline V gene. CDR3 in amino acids: CASSQVSTGSYNEQFF. Written as DNA, the CDR3 is TGTGCCAGCAGCCAAGTCAGTACGGGATCCTACAATGAGCAGTTCTTC.

This clone was detected a few times. The J gene is TRBJ2-2, the V gene TRBV7-2, with TRBD1 as a possible D gene (5 bases). The CDR3 extends over 13 amino acids. Trimming removed 3 bases at V and 5 bases at J, with 7 bases between. Germline V gene data show CDR1 as SGHTA and CDR2 as FQGNSA. The CDR3 spells CASSFQGTGELFF. CDR3 bases: TGTGCCAGCAGCTTCCAGGGAACCGGGGAGCTGTTTTTT.

The V gene is TRBV11-1, the J gene TRBJ1-5, with D possibly TRBD1 on 5 matching bases. Germline CDR1 reads SGHAT; CDR2 reads FQDESV (reference sequence). This CDR3 spans 14 amino acids. The V and J ends lost 4 bases and 3 bases respectively, with 10 bases between them. In nucleotides, the CDR3 is TGTGCCAGCAGCTCAGGGCAGTTCAATCAGCCCCAGCATTTT. This encodes CASSSGQFNQPQHF.

The chain uses TRBV6-8 and TRBJ1-1; 7 bases agree with TRBD1. The V gene end was trimmed by 7 bases and the J gene end by 4 bases; junction bases not matched to a gene: 6. Germline V lookup: CDR1 MNHGY, CDR2 SAAAGT. This CDR3 spans 13 amino acids. CDR3 DNA sequence: TGTGCCAGCACTTCTCAGGGGGGCACTGAAGCTTTCTTT. It specifies CASTSQGGTEAFF.

V gene TRBV29-1 combines with J gene TRBJ1-1; 11 nucleotides line up with TRBD1. The CDR3 has 16 residues. Germline CDR1 reads SQVTM; CDR2 reads ANQGSEA. The trim removed 0 bases at V and 0 bases at J, leaving 3 bases unmatched. The CDR3 DNA reads as TGCAGCGTTGAAGACTGGGACAGGGGGATGAACACTGAAGCTTTCTTT. This sequence encodes CSVEDWDRGMNTEAFF.

CDR3 residues: CSVIGGKETQYF. As DNA, the CDR3 is TGCAGCGTTATAGGAGGGAAAGAGACCCAGTACTTC. The chain recombines TRBV29-1 with TRBJ2-5; the D gene is possibly TRBD2 (6 bases). CDR3 length: 12 amino acids. V was clipped by 5 bases and J by 3 bases, with 10 bases between them. Looked up from germline, CDR1 is SQVTM and CDR2 is ANQGSEA.

The chain couples TRBV9 to TRBJ1-1, with D tentatively TRBD1 (5 bases). The V gene lost 4 bases and the J gene lost 6 bases, with 13 bases spanning the gap. CDR3 length equals 13 residues. Germline lookup yields CDR1 SGDLS and CDR2 YYNGEE. The CDR3, as DNA: TGTGCCAGCAGCTCTGGACAAGGCGCTGAAGCTTTCTTT. Encoded protein: CASSSGQGAEAFF. The full variable domain, completed using reference TRBV9 and TRBJ1-1, is DSGVTQTPKHLITATGQRVTLRCSPRSGDLSVYWYQQSLDQGLQFLIQYYNGEERAKGNILERFSAQQFPDLHSELNLSSLELGDSALYFCASSSGQGAEAFFGQGTRLTVV.

The rearrangement links TRBV11-3 to TRBJ2-2; no clear D gene. Trimming took off 3 bases at V and 5 bases at J, with 10 bases between the two ends. The germline gives CDR1 SGHNT, CDR2 YENEEA. The CDR3 covers 14 residues. CDR3: CASSFSSGTGELFF. DNA of the CDR3: TGTGCCAGCAGCTTTAGTTCGGGTACCGGGGAGCTGTTTTTT.

This chain connects TRBV4-2 to TRBJ2-1; 11 bases map to TRBD2. The CDR3 has 15 amino acids. Losses at the gene ends were 5 bases for V and 8 bases for J; bases not matched to a gene: 8. In germline, CDR1 is LGHNA, CDR2 YNFKEQ. The CDR3 DNA reads as TGTGCCAGCAGCTTTCCTAGCGGGGGGAGCTATGAGCAGTTCTTC. As protein: CASSFPSGGSYEQFF.

This clone appeared a few times. The chain is built from TRBV10-3 and TRBJ2-7; TRBD1 matches at 9 bases. Germline CDR1 reads ENHRY; CDR2 reads SYGVKD. The CDR3 runs to 14 residues. The V gene end was trimmed by 6 bases and the J gene end by 5 bases; junction bases not matched to a gene: 8. The CDR3 coding sequence is TGTGCCATCAGATCCGGGACAGGGACCGACGAGCAGTACTTC. Protein product: CAIRSGTGTDEQYF.

This clone was observed many times. V usage is TRBV6-1 and J usage is TRBJ1-1; 9 bases fit TRBD1. V lost 6 bases and J lost 3; bases outside the gene matches: 8. Germline-derived CDR1 and CDR2 are MNHNS and SASEGT. The CDR3 is made up of 15 amino acids. The CDR3 DNA reads TGTGCCAGCAGATGGTCGACAGGGGGGCACACTGAAGCTTTCTTT. Its protein is CASRWSTGGHTEAFF.

The gene calls are TRBV5-4 and TRBJ1-1, with 10 bases that match TRBD1. This CDR3 spans 18 amino acids. Germline CDR1 and CDR2: SGHNT and YYREEE (reference sequence). J gave up 5 bases and V 1 base, and 14 bases lay outside the gene matches. The CDR3 reads CASSLPSSGQGRRTEAFF. In DNA, the CDR3 is TGTGCCAGCAGCTTGCCAAGCTCGGGACAGGGGAGAAGGACTGAAGCTTTCTTT.

The J gene is TRBJ1-1, the V gene TRBV11-1; D not certain. Trimming took 1 base from V and 1 from J, leaving 7 bases between them. There are 14 residues in the CDR3. Germline V lookup: CDR1 SGHAT, CDR2 FQDESV (reference sequence). The CDR3 DNA is TGTGCCAGCAGCTTAGTAGGAGGGAACACTGAAGCTTTCTTT. Its translation: CASSLVGGNTEAFF.

The J gene is TRBJ1-2, the V gene TRBV19; TRBD1 agrees at 7 bases. This CDR3 has 14 residues. Germline V gene sequence: CDR1 LNHDA, CDR2 SQIVND (reference sequence). The junction had 3 bases not matched to a gene; V was cut back by 4 bases and J by 1 base. CDR3 residues: CASSSRQGNYGYTF. In nucleotides, the CDR3 is TGTGCCAGTAGTAGTCGACAGGGTAACTATGGCTACACCTTC. Full variable domain (outside the CDR3, taken from reference TRBV19 and TRBJ1-2): DGGITQSPKYLFRKEGQNVTLSCEQNLNHDAMYWYRQDPGQGLRLIYYSQIVNDFQKGDIAEGYSVSREKKESFPLTVTSAQKNPTAFYLCASSSRQGNYGYTFGSGTRLTVV.

CDR3: CASSPGWAPLDEQYF. The CDR3 DNA reads as TGTGCCAGCAGCCCGGGGTGGGCCCCATTGGACGAGCAGTACTTC. The chain combines TRBV6-5 with TRBJ2-7, with D possibly being TRBD2 (5 bases). Trimming removed 6 bases at V and 5 bases at J, with 20 bases between. Looked up from germline, CDR1 is MNHEY and CDR2 is SVGAGI. The length of the CDR3 is 15 residues.

This chain links TRBV5-5 with TRBJ2-1; tentative D call: TRBD2 (5 bases). Looked up from germline, CDR1 is SGHKS and CDR2 is YYEKEE (reference sequence). Between the trimmed V and J ends, which lost 8 bases and 3 bases, there was a span of 18 bases. The CDR3 contains 15 residues. For the CDR3, the DNA is TGTGCCAGTCACCAACCAGGCGGGTTCTACAATGAGCAGTTCTTC. Amino acids: CASHQPGGFYNEQFF.

Only a few counts were recorded for this clone. The chain uses TRBV25-1 and TRBJ1-6; possibly TRBD1 for D (6 bases). Trimming removed 10 bases at V and 11 bases at J, with 15 bases between. The CDR3 length is 12 residues. Germline V gene lookup returns CDR1 MGHDK and CDR2 SYGVNS. CDR3 residues: CATQLGATPLHF. CDR3 coding DNA: TGTGCCACCCAATTGGGGGCAACACCCCTCCACTTT.

J is TRBJ1-3 and V is TRBV11-3; 8 bases are shared with TRBD1. The germline CDR1 and CDR2 sequences are SGHNT and YENEEA. Unmatched junction bases numbered 3, after V lost 5 bases and J lost 0 bases. CDR3 length: 15 amino acids. DNA for the CDR3: TGTGCCAGCAGCCAAACAGGGGGCTCTGGAAACACCATATATTTT. The encoded protein is CASSQTGGSGNTIYF.

This rearrangement joins TRBV6-1 to TRBJ2-7; D perhaps matches TRBD2 (7 bases). Trimming left V 2 bases short and J 0 bases short, with 11 bases between. The CDR3 has 15 residues. Germline V gene lookup returns CDR1 MNHNS and CDR2 SASEGT. The CDR3 spells CASSELAGASYEQYF. The CDR3 DNA is TGTGCCAGCAGTGAATTGGCGGGGGCCTCCTACGAGCAGTACTTC.

This clone was observed once. The chain recombines TRBV5-6 with TRBJ2-1; TRBD2 aligns across 8 bases. Per the germline V gene, CDR1 is SGHDT and CDR2 is YYEEEE. The CDR3 has 14 amino acids. V shed 3 bases and J 6 bases; nucleotides not matched to a gene: 5. CDR3 in amino acids: CASSSGTSPNEQFF. For the CDR3, the DNA is TGTGCCAGCAGCTCCGGGACTAGTCCCAATGAGCAGTTCTTC.

The J gene is TRBJ2-7, the V gene TRBV5-4; TRBD1 aligns across 8 bases. Germline values: CDR1 SGHNT, CDR2 YYREEE (reference sequence). This CDR3 is built from 15 residues. V lost 0 bases and J lost 5; bases outside the gene matches: 7. CDR3 loop: CASSLGGRGHNEQYF. In DNA form, the CDR3 reads TGTGCCAGCAGCTTGGGAGGCAGGGGGCACAACGAGCAGTACTTC.

The genes are TRBV30 and TRBJ1-4, with 8 bases fitting TRBD1. Unmatched junction bases numbered 26, after V lost 5 bases and J lost 3 bases. This CDR3 has 21 residues. CDR1 GTSNPN and CDR2 SVGIG come from the germline V gene (reference sequence). The CDR3 nucleotides are TGTGCCTGGGAAGGGGGGATCTCGGACAGGGCGGGTGTCGAAGCTAATGAAAAACTGTTTTTT. It codes for CAWEGGISDRAGVEANEKLFF.

This sequence joins TRBV19 and TRBJ2-7; 7 positions agree with TRBD2. J was trimmed by 5 bases and V by 3 bases; bases with no gene match: 7. CDR3 length equals 14 residues. Germline V lookup: CDR1 LNHDA, CDR2 SQIVND (reference sequence). The CDR3 loop is CASSMGSSGDEQYF. The DNA for the CDR3 is TGTGCCAGTAGTATGGGGTCTAGCGGTGACGAGCAGTACTTC. Based on the CDR3 plus reference TRBV19 and TRBJ2-7, the full variable domain is DGGITQSPKYLFRKEGQNVTLSCEQNLNHDAMYWYRQDPGQGLRLIYYSQIVNDFQKGDIAEGYSVSREKKESFPLTVTSAQKNPTAFYLCASSMGSSGDEQYFGPGTRLTVT.

The rearrangement uses TRBV18 and TRBJ2-1; 11 bases align to TRBD2. Germline V lookup: CDR1 KGHSH, CDR2 LQKENI. There are 16 residues in the CDR3. The V and J ends lost 3 bases and 5 bases, in that order; junction bases with no gene match: 6. CDR3 amino acids: CASSPIAGGFHNEQFF. The CDR3 DNA reads TGTGCCAGCTCACCTATAGCGGGAGGGTTCCACAATGAGCAGTTCTTC.

The CDR3 sequence is CAISVERDGYGYTF. The CDR3 DNA follows: TGTGCCATCAGTGTGGAGAGGGATGGCTATGGCTACACCTTC. V gene TRBV10-3 combines with J gene TRBJ1-2; D gene ambiguous. Trimming took 4 bases from V and 4 from J, leaving 13 bases between them. Germline V CDR1 and CDR2: ENHRY, SYGVKD. The CDR3 consists of 14 residues.

Only a few counts were recorded for this clone. This chain links TRBV2 with TRBJ1-2, with D maybe TRBD1 (5 bases). The CDR3 sequence is 12 residues long. The V and J ends lost 8 bases and 4 bases respectively, with 11 bases between them. Germline V gene data show CDR1 as SNHLY and CDR2 as FYNNEI. CDR3: CASGSRAYGYTF. CDR3 coding DNA: TGTGCCAGCGGCTCCAGGGCCTATGGCTACACCTTC.